This entry lists 3 T cell receptor beta chains sequenced from one sample in a study of breast tumors, draining lymph nodes, adjacent tissues. TCRdb recomputed calls from the multiplex PCR reads with MiXCR, one row per CDR3 protein. Of 20,000 to 30,000 distinct CDR3 sequences listed, about 24% are singletons. Sequenced material: breast tumor tissue. These receptors were obtained from a female donor with breast cancer. Some clones in this sample may be carry-over from other donors' samples.

This clonotype was counted between two and nine times. The gene calls are TRBV3-1 and TRBJ2-6; D unclear. Trimming pared 4 bases from V and 2 bases from J, leaving 9 bases between. The CDR3 is 15 amino acids. Germline CDR1 is LGHDT and CDR2 is YNNKEL (reference sequence). The CDR3 nucleotides are TGTGCCAGCAGCCGTACAGCTGCTGGGGCCAACGTCCTGACTTTC. Encoded protein: CASSRTAAGANVLTF. Full variable domain (rest looked up from reference TRBV3-1 and TRBJ2-6): DTAVSQTPKYLVTQMGNDKSIKCEQNLGHDTMYWYKQDSKKFLKIMFSYNNKELIINETVPNRFSPKSPDKAHLNLHINSLELGDSAVYFCASSRTAAGANVLTFGAGSRLTVL.

This clonotype was seen ten or more times. The chain couples TRBV15 to TRBJ1-2; D gene uncertain. The length of the CDR3 is 13 residues. The V gene lost 3 bases and the J gene lost 4 bases, with 9 bases spanning the gap. Germline V gene data show CDR1 as LNHNV and CDR2 as YYDKDF (reference sequence). The CDR3 reads CATSSLEGYGYTF. CDR3 sequence (DNA): TGTGCCACCAGCAGTCTAGAGGGCTATGGCTACACCTTC.

This chain connects TRBV25-1 to TRBJ2-3; D is uncertain. The CDR3 loop spans 13 amino acids. The V end lost 3 bases, the J end lost 4 bases, and 8 bases lay between the germline ends. Germline V lookup: CDR1 MGHDK, CDR2 SYGVNS. Here the CDR3 DNA reads TGTGCCAGCAGTGAGTCCAGCCCAGATACGCAGTATTTT. Translated, it gives CASSESSPDTQYF.